This is a list of T cell receptor beta chains from one sample in a study of T-cell memory formation after mild COVID-19. A single record per CDR3 protein comes from TCRdb applying MiXCR to the 5' RACE reads. This sample has roughly 580,000 distinct CDR3 sequences, with roughly 18% found just once. Material for sequencing was PBMCs or a T cell subset sorted from them (not recorded which). These TCRs come from an adult woman who had mild COVID-19 (a few samples of this study predate the infection). Cell type and time point are not known. CDR3s include the opening cysteine and the closing phenylalanine or tryptophan. D genes are given only for firm matches. Rows give clone size only sometimes, using once, few, many, or a class for an expanded clone.

V,J,D,size,CDR3,DNA
TRBV20-1,TRBJ2-2,-,few,CSASKRTSNTGELFF,TGCAGTGCTAGTAAGAGAACTTCGAACACCGGGGAGCTGTTTTTT
TRBV5-1,TRBJ1-1,TRBD1,-,CASSAWRTGRNTEAFF,TGCGCCAGCAGCGCTTGGAGGACAGGGAGGAACACTGAAGCTTTCTTT
TRBV20-1,TRBJ1-4,TRBD1,few,CSATSGTDNEKLFF,TGCAGTGCCACCTCCGGGACAGACAATGAAAAACTGTTTTTT
TRBV7-9,TRBJ2-6,TRBD1,many,CASSPWDSSANVLTF,TGTGCCAGCAGCCCCTGGGACAGTTCGGCCAACGTCCTGACTTTC
TRBV29-1,TRBJ2-5,-,many,CSVTTGAGETQYF,TGCAGCGTTACCACAGGGGCGGGGGAGACCCAGTACTTC
TRBV24-1,TRBJ2-2,TRBD1,few,CATSDSADRGYRTGELFF,TGTGCCACCAGTGATTCGGCGGACAGGGGGTATAGGACCGGGGAGCTGTTTTTT
TRBV5-5,TRBJ1-3,-,-,CASSQPGRRSGNTIYF,TGTGCCAGCAGCCAACCGGGACGGCGCTCTGGAAACACCATATATTTT
TRBV7-6,TRBJ2-7,-,few,CASSLADSADYEQYF,TGTGCCAGCAGCTTAGCAGATAGCGCTGACTACGAGCAGTACTTC
TRBV5-1,TRBJ1-4,TRBD1,few,CASSLVQGAMAKLFF,TGCGCCAGCAGCTTGGTTCAGGGGGCGATGGCAAAACTGTTTTTT
TRBV4-2,TRBJ2-1,-,-,CASSQEEEEGEQFF,TGTGCCAGCAGCCAAGAGGAGGAGGAGGGTGAGCAGTTCTTC
TRBV7-9,TRBJ2-7,-,once,CASSPPQTGISYEQYF,TGTGCCAGCAGCCCTCCTCAGACGGGGATCTCCTACGAGCAGTACTTC
TRBV19,TRBJ2-7,-,once,CASSIGGTDYEQYF,TGTGCCAGTAGTATCGGGGGGACAGACTACGAGCAGTACTTC
TRBV12-3/TRBV12-4,TRBJ2-7,-,few,CASSKTTGKDEQYF,TGTGCCAGCAGTAAAACGACAGGAAAGGACGAGCAGTACTTC
TRBV24-1,TRBJ2-3,-,-,CATSVGTGTQYF,TGTGCCACCTCAGTGGGAACGGGTACGCAGTATTTT
TRBV7-3,TRBJ2-3,-,few,CASSPGDFSTDTQYF,TGTGCCAGCAGCCCAGGAGACTTTAGCACAGATACGCAGTATTTT
TRBV7-2,TRBJ2-7,-,few,CASSPGVAYEQYF,TGTGCCAGCAGCCCAGGGGTGGCCTACGAGCAGTACTTC
TRBV30,TRBJ2-1,-,-,CAWSTPGLEQFF,TGTGCCTGGAGCACTCCGGGCTTGGAGCAGTTCTTC
TRBV7-3,TRBJ2-5,TRBD1,-,CASSLRGTGSQETQYF,TGTGCCAGCAGCTTGCGAGGGACAGGGAGCCAAGAGACCCAGTACTTC
TRBV12-3/TRBV12-4,TRBJ1-1,-,-,CASSPWTVNTEAFF,TGTGCCAGCAGTCCCTGGACGGTGAACACTGAAGCTTTCTTT
TRBV15,TRBJ1-5,-,-,CATSRDQGNQPQHF,TGTGCCACCAGCAGAGATCAGGGAAATCAGCCCCAGCATTTT
TRBV15,TRBJ1-1,-,few,CATSRDKGSEAFF,TGTGCCACCAGCAGAGATAAGGGGTCTGAAGCTTTCTTT
TRBV7-2,TRBJ2-1,TRBD2,many,CASSLATSGHYNEQFF,TGTGCCAGCAGCTTAGCCACTAGCGGGCACTACAATGAGCAGTTCTTC
TRBV7-9,TRBJ2-7,-,-,CASSLVQGGYEQYF,TGTGCCAGCAGCTTAGTACAGGGAGGTTACGAGCAGTACTTC
TRBV5-1,TRBJ2-7,-,few,CASSGEAEQYF,TGCGCCAGCAGCGGGGAAGCCGAGCAGTACTTC
TRBV9,TRBJ1-4,-,-,CASTSGEPDEKLFF,TGTGCCAGCACCTCCGGCGAGCCTGATGAAAAACTGTTTTTT
TRBV4-1,TRBJ2-7,-,few,CASSRTTDYEQYF,TGCGCCAGCAGCCGGACTACCGACTACGAGCAGTACTTC
TRBV7-7,TRBJ2-4,TRBD1,-,CASSYPGQESLAKNIQYF,TGTGCTAGCAGCTATCCGGGACAGGAGAGCTTAGCCAAAAACATTCAGTACTTC